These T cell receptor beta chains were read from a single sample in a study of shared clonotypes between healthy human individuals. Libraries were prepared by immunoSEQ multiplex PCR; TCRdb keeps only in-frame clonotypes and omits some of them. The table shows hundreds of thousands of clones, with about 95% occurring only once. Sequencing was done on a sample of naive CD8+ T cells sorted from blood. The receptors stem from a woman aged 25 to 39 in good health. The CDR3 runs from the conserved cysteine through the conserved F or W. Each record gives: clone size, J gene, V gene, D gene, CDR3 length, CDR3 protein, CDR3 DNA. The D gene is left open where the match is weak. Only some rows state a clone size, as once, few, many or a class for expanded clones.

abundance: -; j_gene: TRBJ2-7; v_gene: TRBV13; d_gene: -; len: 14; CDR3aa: CASSGGTVSYEQYF; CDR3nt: TGTGCCAGCAGCGGCGGGACAGTCTCCTACGAGCAGTACTTC
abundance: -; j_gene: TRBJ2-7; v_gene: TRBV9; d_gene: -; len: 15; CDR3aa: CASSVDSGGSYEQYF; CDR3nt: TGTGCCAGCAGCGTAGATAGCGGAGGCTCCTACGAGCAGTACTTC
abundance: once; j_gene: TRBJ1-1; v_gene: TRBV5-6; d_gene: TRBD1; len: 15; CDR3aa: CASSFLGQGNTEAFF; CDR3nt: TGTGCCAGCAGCTTCTTAGGACAGGGGAACACTGAAGCTTTCTTT
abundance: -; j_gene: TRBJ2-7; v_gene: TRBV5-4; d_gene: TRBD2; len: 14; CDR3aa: CASSSGSGRDEQYF; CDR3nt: TGTGCCAGCAGCAGTGGGAGCGGGAGGGACGAGCAGTACTTC
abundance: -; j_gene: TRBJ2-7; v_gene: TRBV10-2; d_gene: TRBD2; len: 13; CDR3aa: CASSVGTSGEQYF; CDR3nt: TGCGCCAGCAGTGTCGGGACTAGCGGCGAGCAGTACTTC
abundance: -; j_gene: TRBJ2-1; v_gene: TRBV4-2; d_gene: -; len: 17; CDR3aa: CASSQDPGEGGYNEQFF; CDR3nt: TGTGCCAGCAGCCAAGATCCTGGCGAAGGAGGATACAATGAGCAGTTCTTC
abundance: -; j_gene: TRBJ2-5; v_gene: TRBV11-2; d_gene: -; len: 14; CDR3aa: CASSPLDLQETQYF; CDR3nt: TGTGCCAGCAGCCCGCTCGACCTCCAAGAGACCCAGTACTTC
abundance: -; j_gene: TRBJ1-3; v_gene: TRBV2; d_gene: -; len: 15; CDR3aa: CASSEAHRSGNTIYF; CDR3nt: TGTGCCAGCAGTGAGGCCCACAGATCTGGAAACACCATATATTTT
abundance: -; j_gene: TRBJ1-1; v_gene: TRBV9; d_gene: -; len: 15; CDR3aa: CASSVDGGGNTEAFF; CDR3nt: TGTGCCAGCAGCGTAGACGGGGGAGGGAACACTGAAGCTTTCTTT
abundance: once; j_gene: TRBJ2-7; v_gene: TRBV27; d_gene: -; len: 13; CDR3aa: CASGNVMGVEMYF; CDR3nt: TGTGCCAGCGGTAACGTCATGGGTGTTGAGATGTACTTC
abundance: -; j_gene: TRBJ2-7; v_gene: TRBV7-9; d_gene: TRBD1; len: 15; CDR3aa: CASSLASGQGYEQYF; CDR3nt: TGTGCCAGCAGCTTAGCTTCGGGACAGGGCTACGAGCAGTACTTC
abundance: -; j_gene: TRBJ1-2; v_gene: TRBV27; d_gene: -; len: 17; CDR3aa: CASSELRTRATNYGYTF; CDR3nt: TGTGCCAGCAGTGAACTGCGGACGCGGGCTACTAACTATGGCTACACCTTC
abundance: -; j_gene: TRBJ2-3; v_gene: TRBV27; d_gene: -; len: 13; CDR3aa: CASIPSSNYTQYF; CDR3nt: TGTGCCAGCATCCCCTCATCCAATTATACGCAGTATTTT
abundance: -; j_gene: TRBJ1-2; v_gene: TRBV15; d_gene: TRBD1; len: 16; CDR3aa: CATSRDLRDRAYGYTF; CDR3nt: TGTGCCACCAGCAGAGATTTAAGGGACAGAGCCTATGGCTACACCTTC
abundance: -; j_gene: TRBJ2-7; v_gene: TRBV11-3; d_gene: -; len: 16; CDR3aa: CASSPGPSVGNYEQYF; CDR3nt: TGTGCCAGCAGCCCGGGACCCTCCGTCGGTAACTACGAGCAGTACTTC
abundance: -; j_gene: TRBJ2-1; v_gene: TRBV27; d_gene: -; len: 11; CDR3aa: CASSSGVEGFF; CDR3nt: TGTGCCAGCAGCTCGGGGGTAGAGGGGTTCTTC
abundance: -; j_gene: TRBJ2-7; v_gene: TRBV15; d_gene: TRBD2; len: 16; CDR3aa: CATSIGPGLAGLEQYF; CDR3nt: TGTGCCACCAGCATAGGACCGGGACTAGCGGGCCTCGAGCAGTACTTC
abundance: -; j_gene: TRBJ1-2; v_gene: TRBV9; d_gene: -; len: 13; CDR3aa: CASSPSRGGGYTF; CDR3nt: TGTGCCAGCAGCCCCTCGAGGGGAGGCGGCTACACCTTC
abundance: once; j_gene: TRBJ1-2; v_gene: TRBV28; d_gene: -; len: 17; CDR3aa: CASSSPAEFERAYGYTF; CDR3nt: TGTGCCAGCAGCTCGCCGGCGGAGTTCGAACGGGCCTATGGCTACACCTTC
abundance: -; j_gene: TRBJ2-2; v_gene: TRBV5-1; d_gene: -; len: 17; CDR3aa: CASSLGWFAGSTGELFF; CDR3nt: TGCGCCAGCAGCTTGGGGTGGTTCGCGGGTTCCACCGGGGAGCTGTTTTTT
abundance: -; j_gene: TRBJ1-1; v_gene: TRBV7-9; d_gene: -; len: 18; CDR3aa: CASSNLSRDFPLGTEAFF; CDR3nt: TGTGCCAGCAGCAACCTCTCCCGGGACTTCCCGTTGGGCACTGAAGCTTTCTTT
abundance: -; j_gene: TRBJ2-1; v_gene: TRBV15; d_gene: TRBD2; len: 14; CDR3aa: CATSGSGRGNEQFF; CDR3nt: TGTGCCACCAGCGGCTCGGGGAGGGGAAATGAGCAGTTCTTC
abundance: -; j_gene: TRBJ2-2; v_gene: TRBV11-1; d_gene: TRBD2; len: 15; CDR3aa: CASRPTGGPSGELFF; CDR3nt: TGTGCCAGCAGACCCACGGGAGGGCCGTCCGGGGAGCTGTTTTTT
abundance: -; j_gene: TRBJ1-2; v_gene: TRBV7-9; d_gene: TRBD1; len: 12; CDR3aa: CASSSPGQGITF; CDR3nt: TGTGCCAGCAGCTCACCGGGACAGGGGATAACCTTC
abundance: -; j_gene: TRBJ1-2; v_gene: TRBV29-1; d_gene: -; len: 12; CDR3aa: CSVIVVNEGYTF; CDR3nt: TGCAGCGTTATCGTAGTAAACGAGGGCTACACCTTC
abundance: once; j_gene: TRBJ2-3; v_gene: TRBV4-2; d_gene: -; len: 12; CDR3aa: CASSASGDTQYF; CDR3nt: TGTGCCAGCAGCGCCTCGGGAGATACGCAGTATTTT
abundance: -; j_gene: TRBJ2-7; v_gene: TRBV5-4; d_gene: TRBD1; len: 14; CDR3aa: CASRRDRDTYEQYF; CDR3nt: TGTGCCAGCAGAAGGGACAGGGACACCTACGAGCAGTACTTC
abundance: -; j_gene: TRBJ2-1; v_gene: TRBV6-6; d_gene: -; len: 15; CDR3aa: CASSPIRDTYNEQFF; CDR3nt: TGTGCCAGCAGTCCAATCCGGGACACTTACAATGAGCAGTTCTTC
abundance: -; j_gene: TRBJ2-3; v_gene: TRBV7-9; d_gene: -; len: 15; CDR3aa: CASLVLEKGTDTQYF; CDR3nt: -
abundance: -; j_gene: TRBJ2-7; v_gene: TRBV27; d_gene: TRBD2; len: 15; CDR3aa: CASSSRTSGSYEQYF; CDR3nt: TGTGCCAGCAGTTCAAGGACTAGCGGCTCCTACGAGCAGTACTTC
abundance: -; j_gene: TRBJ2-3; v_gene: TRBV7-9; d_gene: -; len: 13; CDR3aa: CASSFGDPDTQYF; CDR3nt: TGTGCCAGCAGCTTTGGAGACCCAGATACGCAGTATTTT
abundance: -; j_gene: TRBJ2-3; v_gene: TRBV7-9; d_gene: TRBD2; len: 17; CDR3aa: CASSLGLAGGSTDTQYF; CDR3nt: TGTGCCAGCAGCCTCGGACTAGCGGGAGGGAGCACAGATACGCAGTATTTT
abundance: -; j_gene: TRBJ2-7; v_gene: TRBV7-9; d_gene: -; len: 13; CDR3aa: CASSTGRRPEQYF; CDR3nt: TGTGCCAGCAGCACGGGCCGCCGACCGGAGCAGTACTTC
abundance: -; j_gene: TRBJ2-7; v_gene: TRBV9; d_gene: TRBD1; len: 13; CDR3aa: CASSASGGHEQYF; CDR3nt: TGTGCCAGCAGCGCCTCAGGGGGCCACGAGCAGTACTTC
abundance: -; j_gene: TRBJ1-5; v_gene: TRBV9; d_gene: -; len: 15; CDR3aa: CASSVSAPANQPQHF; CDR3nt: TGTGCCAGCAGCGTGTCGGCCCCAGCGAATCAGCCCCAGCATTTT
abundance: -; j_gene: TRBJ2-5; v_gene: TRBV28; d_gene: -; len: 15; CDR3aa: CASSFQEGTGETQYF; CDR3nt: TGTGCCAGCAGTTTTCAGGAGGGGACTGGGGAGACCCAGTACTTC